This T cell receptor beta chain emerged from a study of long-term antiretroviral therapy in people with HIV. The table lists this clone with a count of one. An immunoSEQ assay, version v3.0, was performed at survey level. Measured with immunoSEQ multiplex PCR; TCRdb has only the in-frame clones, and not every one. The repertoire holds roughly 28,000 clones, with approximately 78% as singletons. Sequenced material: unsorted PBMCs, taken 2.9 years after starting antiretroviral therapy. The receptor's source is a man aged 45-65 years with HIV.

This CDR3 is CASSRLAGGPFSYNEQFF. The CDR3 region has the DNA TGTGCCAGTAGTAGACTAGCGGGGGGTCCTTTTTCCTACAATGAGCAGTTCTTC. The chain is built from TRBV19 and TRBJ2-1, with 13 bases aligning to TRBD2. The CDR3 contains 18 residues. With V trimmed by 4 bases and J by 1 base, 7 bases remained unmatched. CDR1 is LNHDA, CDR2 SQIVND, per germline (reference sequence). The full variable domain, in which reference TRBV19 and TRBJ2-1 provide the parts outside the CDR3, is DGGITQSPKYLFRKEGQNVTLSCEQNLNHDAMYWYRQDPGQGLRLIYYSQIVNDFQKGDIAEGYSVSREKKESFPLTVTSAQKNPTAFYLCASSRLAGGPFSYNEQFFGPGTRLTVL.